What follows describes a single TCR beta chain. No antigen is known for it. This record belongs to a study of tumor-infiltrating lymphocytes in localized non-small cell lung cancer. Study at large: Several tumor histologies, both smoking statuses, and some post-neoadjuvant chemotherapy samples were included.

Broader study findings: Only some patients had TCR sequencing, depending on available tissue. IM1 and IM2 tumors showed no difference in T-cell fraction.

There are 13 residues in the CDR3. Germline CDR1 is MDHEN and CDR2 is SYDVKM. V was trimmed by 5 bases and J by 4 bases, leaving 11 bases between them. Profiling relied on immunoSEQ multiplex PCR, and the TCRdb table lists in-frame clones only, not all of them. The sample consists of 20,000 to 25,000 clones, approximately 64% of them appearing once. The sample comprised lung tumor tissue. The J gene is TRBJ2-5, the V gene TRBV28, with a possible D match to TRBD2 (5 bases). This TCR was recovered from a human donor with non-small cell lung cancer. In nucleotides, the CDR3 is TGTGCCAGCAGTACGTACGCGGGAGAGACCCAGTACTTC. It translates to CASSTYAGETQYF. The full variable domain, with the rest looked up from reference TRBV28 and TRBJ2-5, is DVKVTQSSRYLVKRTGEKVFLECVQDMDHENMFWYRQDPGLGLRLIYFSYDVKMKEKGDIPEGYSVSREKKERFSLILESASTNQTSMYLCASSTYAGETQYFGPGTRLLVL.